These 3 T cell receptor beta chains came from one sample sequenced in a study of Ad26.COV2.S vaccination and SARS-CoV-2 variants (dated by TCRdb to 2020 to 2023). The treatment or condition label for this specimen denotes: around 19 received Ad26.COV2.S at low or high dose, single or two shots; several received placebo; per-sample allocation not given. Repertoires of vaccine and placebo recipients were sequenced from samples collected on day 63 after the first injection. The library was produced with the immunoSEQ multiplex PCR assay. The table comes from immuneACCESS by way of TCRdb, which keeps in-frame sequences with V and J called. Part of the clones is missing from these tables; in studies checked, under half for an unresolved V gene and the rest for unknown reasons. In all, the sample holds hundreds of thousands of clones, and 80% to 90% of those were seen once. The top ten clonotypes cover around 1.5% of the sample.

Sequencing was performed on peripheral blood, taken in a trial of Ad26.COV2.S vaccine versus placebo. The receptors stem from a person between 18 and 59 years old who received the Ad26.COV2.S COVID-19 vaccine or a placebo.

This clone has a single count. This rearrangement joins TRBV29-1 to TRBJ2-1, with 10 bases fitting TRBD2. The CDR3 contains 13 residues. Trimming removed 7 bases from V and 7 bases from J; junction bases left unmatched: 7. Germline CDR1 SQVTM, CDR2 ANQGSEA. Written as DNA, the CDR3 is TGCAGCGCAAGCGGGAGGGCCTCAAATGAGCAGTTCTTC. Its protein is CSASGRASNEQFF.

The chain has TRBV10-3 and TRBJ2-7; 9 nucleotides line up with TRBD1. Germline-derived CDR1 and CDR2 are ENHRY and SYGVKD. V lost 10 bases and J lost 2; bases outside the gene matches: 9. The CDR3 is 14 residues long. The CDR3 region is CATVGGQGPYEQYF. The CDR3 DNA reads TGTGCCACCGTGGGGGGACAGGGCCCCTACGAGCAGTACTTC.

The J gene is TRBJ2-5, the V gene TRBV5-8; perhaps TRBD1 as D (5 bases). Germline lookup yields CDR1 SGHTS and CDR2 YDEGEE. Trimming took off 5 bases at V and 3 bases at J, with 8 bases between the two ends. The CDR3 is 12 residues long. The CDR3: CASSDSEETQYF. The CDR3 nucleotides read TGTGCCAGCAGTGACAGCGAAGAGACCCAGTACTTC.